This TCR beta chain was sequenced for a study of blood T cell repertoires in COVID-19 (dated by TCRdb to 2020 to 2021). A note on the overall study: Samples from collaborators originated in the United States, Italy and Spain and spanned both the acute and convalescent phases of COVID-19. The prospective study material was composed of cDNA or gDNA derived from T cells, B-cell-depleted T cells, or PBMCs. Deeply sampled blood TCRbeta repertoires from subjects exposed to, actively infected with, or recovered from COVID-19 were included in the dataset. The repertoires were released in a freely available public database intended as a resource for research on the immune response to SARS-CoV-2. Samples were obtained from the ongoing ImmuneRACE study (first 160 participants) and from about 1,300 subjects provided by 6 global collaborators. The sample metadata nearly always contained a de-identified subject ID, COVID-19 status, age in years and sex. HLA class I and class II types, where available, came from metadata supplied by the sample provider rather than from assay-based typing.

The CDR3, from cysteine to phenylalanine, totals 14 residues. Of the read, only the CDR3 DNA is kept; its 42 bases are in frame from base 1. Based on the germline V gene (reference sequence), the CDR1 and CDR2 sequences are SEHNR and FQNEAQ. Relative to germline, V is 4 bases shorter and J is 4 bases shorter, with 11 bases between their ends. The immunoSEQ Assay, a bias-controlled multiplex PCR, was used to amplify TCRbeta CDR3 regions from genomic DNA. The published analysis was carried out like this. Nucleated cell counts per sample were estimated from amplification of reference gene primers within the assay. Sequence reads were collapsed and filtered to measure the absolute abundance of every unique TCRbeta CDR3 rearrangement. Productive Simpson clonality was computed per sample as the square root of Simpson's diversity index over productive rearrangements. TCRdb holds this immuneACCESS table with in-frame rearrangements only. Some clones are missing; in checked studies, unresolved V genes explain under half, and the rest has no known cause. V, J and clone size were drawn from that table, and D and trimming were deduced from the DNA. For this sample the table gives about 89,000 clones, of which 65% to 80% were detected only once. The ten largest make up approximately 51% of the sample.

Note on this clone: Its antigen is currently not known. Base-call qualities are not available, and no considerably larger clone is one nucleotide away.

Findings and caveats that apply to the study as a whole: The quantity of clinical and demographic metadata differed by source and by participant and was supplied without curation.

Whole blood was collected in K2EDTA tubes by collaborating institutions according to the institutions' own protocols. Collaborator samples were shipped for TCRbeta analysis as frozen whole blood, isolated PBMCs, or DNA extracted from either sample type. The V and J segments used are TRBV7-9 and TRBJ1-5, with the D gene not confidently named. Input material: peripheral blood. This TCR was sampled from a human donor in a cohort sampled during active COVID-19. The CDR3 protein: CASSYSVGNQPQHF. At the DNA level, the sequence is TGTGCCAGCAGCTACTCAGTCGGGAATCAGCCCCAGCATTTT. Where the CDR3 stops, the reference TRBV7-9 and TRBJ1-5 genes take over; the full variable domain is DTGVSQNPRHKITKRGQNVTFRCDPISEHNRLYWYRQTLGQGPEFLTYFQNEAQLEKSRLLSDRFSAERPKGSFSTLEIQRTEQGDSAMYLCASSYSVGNQPQHFGDGTRLSIL.